This T cell receptor (beta chain) was recovered during a study of OX40 agonist ivuxolimab in advanced cancers. General notes on the study: The costimulatory receptor OX40 (CD134) was targeted by ivuxolimab, a fully human IgG2 agonistic monoclonal antibody. Intravenous ivuxolimab was administered to patients every 2 weeks at six dose levels: 0.01, 0.1, 0.3, 1.5, 3 and 10 mg/kg. Of the approximately 50 dose-escalation patients, hepatocellular carcinoma was present in approximately 20, melanoma in around 15, renal cell carcinoma in 9 and head and neck cancer in 9. A male proportion of 75% to 85% and a mean age of around 60 years, ranging from 23 to 79, were recorded for the dose-escalation cohort. Prior anti-PD-1, anti-PD-L1 or anti-CTLA-4 therapy was permitted, and checkpoint inhibitors had been received by more than 35% of dose-escalation patients. Partial responses occurred in three dose-escalation patients, of whom one had hepatocellular carcinoma and two had cutaneous melanoma. The purpose of peripheral TCRbeta sequencing was to test whether ivuxolimab changed TCR sequence diversity and led to clonal T-cell expansion. The monotherapy dose-escalation portion (N ≈ 50 patients) of the phase I ivuxolimab trial is reported in the paper. Summary of the overall study and its limitations: At doses of 0.1 to 3.0 mg/kg, clonal expansion of both CD4+ and CD8+ T cells in blood was seen between baseline and week 6. In the 0.1-3.0 mg/kg groups, partial responders had among the lowest normalized peripheral clonal expansion, particularly in CD8+ T cells. Low levels of normalized T-cell clonal expansion were also seen in some patients who did not respond. Antigen specificity was not determined for the clonally expanded peripheral T cells. After ivuxolimab, expanded clones were on average more numerous among CD8+ T cells than among CD4+ T cells.

The trial excluded patients who had a history of autoimmune disease or who were on systemic immunosuppression. In every dose cohort, peripheral blood was drawn for TCR sequencing at baseline, cycle 4 day 1, and cycle 7 day 1. The samples were taken from a phase I, first-in-human, multicenter, open-label dose-escalation trial of ivuxolimab. Adults with locally advanced or metastatic melanoma, renal cell carcinoma, hepatocellular carcinoma or head and neck squamous cell carcinoma were enrolled in the trial. Before TCR sequencing, CD4+ T cells and CD8+ T cells were sorted from peripheral blood as separate populations. To sequence the TCRbeta CDR3 region, genomic DNA was isolated from the sorted cells. The immunoSEQ Assay was used to sequence the TCRbeta CDR3 regions. TCRdb retrieved this table from immuneACCESS and kept in-frame rearrangements only. Not all clones are present; in checked studies, unresolved V genes account for under half, and no reason is known for the remainder. The sample yields over 40,000 clones; approximately 80% were counted once. The ten most abundant clones make up around 2.9% of the sample.

Regarding this clone: Its antigen is not yet known. Base quality data are lacking; no much larger clone is found one base away.

This clonotype was obtained from an adult with an advanced solid tumor such as melanoma, head and neck, liver or kidney cancer. Sample: CD4+ or CD8+ T cells sorted from blood, taken in a trial of the OX40 agonist ivuxolimab.

The CDR3 amino acid sequence is: CAWSSRGFGQPQHF. The DNA sequence is TGTGCCTGGAGTTCGAGGGGGTTCGGTCAGCCCCAGCATTTT. The chain is assembled from TRBV30 and TRBJ1-5; a tentative D call is TRBD1 (6 bases match). Relative to germline, V is 2 bases shorter and J is 6 bases shorter, with 14 bases between their ends. From the germline V gene (reference sequence), CDR1 is GTSNPN and CDR2 is SVGIG. From the cysteine up to the phenylalanine, the CDR3 has a length of 14 residues. The only DNA kept is the CDR3, 42 bases in frame from the first base. With the rest looked up from the reference TRBV30 and TRBJ1-5 genes rather than sequenced, the full variable domain is SQTIHQWPATLVQPVGSPLSLECTVEGTSNPNLYWYRQAAGRGLQLLFYSVGIGQISSEVPQNLSASRPQDRQFILSSKKLLLSDSGFYLCAWSSRGFGQPQHFGDGTRLSIL.